This note documents a single T cell receptor (beta chain) sequence. This entry is derived from a study of blood T cell repertoires in COVID-19. Assay used: immunoSEQ multiplex PCR; TCRdb lists only in-frame clones, some missing. The profile shows about 270,000 clones, approximately 86% of them singletons. The V gene's germline CDR1 is SGHKS and CDR2 YYEKEE (reference sequence). The V and J ends lost 6 bases and 4 bases respectively, with 16 bases between them. The CDR3 length is 14 residues. The source is a man aged 35 to 55 who had recovered from COVID-19. The specimen sequenced was peripheral blood. The V call is TRBV5-5, the J call TRBJ1-1, with TRBD1 as a possible D gene (5 bases). CDR3 DNA sequence: TGTGCCAGCACTCTACGGGGGTCGGCCACTGAAGCTTTCTTT. Amino acids: CASTLRGSATEAFF.